This TCR beta chain was recovered during a study of neurological immune-mediated disorders. Study results and caveats: No sharing of CDR3 amino acid sequences was observed among expanded clones across subjects, suggesting private repertoires in all groups.

TCRdb processed the 5' RACE reads anew with MiXCR; each CDR3 protein has one entry. This table has roughly 62,000 distinct CDR3 sequences, 3% to 4% appearing once. This CDR3 comprises 15 residues. The germline V gene has CDR1 DFQATT and CDR2 SNEGSKA (reference sequence). Unmatched junction bases numbered 4, after V lost 1 base and J lost 4 bases. There are many counts of this clonotype. Antigen unknown. V usage is TRBV20-1 and J usage is TRBJ2-2, with TRBD2 matching 9 bases. This sequence originates from a woman in her forties or fifties with multiple sclerosis. Sequenced sample: PBMCs. CDR3 bases: TGCAGTGCTAGAGTAGCGGGAGTGTTCACCGGGGAGCTGTTTTTT. This translates into CSARVAGVFTGELFF.